These T cell receptor beta chains were read from a single sample in a study of neurological immune-mediated disorders. TCRdb analysed the 5' RACE reads with MiXCR anew, one entry per CDR3 protein. The sample carries about 60,000 distinct CDR3 sequences, around 3.8% recorded once. What was sequenced was PBMCs. These receptors were obtained from a woman in her 50s with multiple sclerosis. Each CDR3 is given with its conserved first and last residue. A D gene is named only where the DNA matches it firmly. Clone size is shown for a subset of rows, as once, few, many or a class of expanded clone.

v_gene,abundance,d_gene,j_gene,CDR3aa,CDR3nt
TRBV24-1,many,-,TRBJ2-6,CATGQAGANVLTF,TGTGCCACCGGCCAGGCTGGGGCCAACGTCCTGACTTTC
TRBV7-2,many,-,TRBJ2-1,CASSLLAGHYNEQFF,TGTGCCAGCAGCCTCCTTGCGGGGCACTACAATGAGCAGTTCTTC
TRBV5-1,many,TRBD1,TRBJ2-1,CASSYRQGPERGNEQFF,TGCGCCAGCAGCTACCGACAGGGCCCGGAACGAGGCAATGAGCAGTTCTTC
TRBV7-2,many,-,TRBJ1-2,CASSSPGGGPSYGYTF,TGTGCCAGCAGCTCACCGGGTGGGGGGCCTTCCTATGGCTACACCTTC
TRBV5-1,many,TRBD2,TRBJ2-3,CASSLGVAGLTDTQYF,TGCGCCAGCAGCTTGGGGGTAGCGGGGCTCACAGATACGCAGTATTTT
TRBV20-1,many,-,TRBJ1-1,CSARKGVNTEAFF,TGCAGTGCTAGAAAAGGCGTGAACACTGAAGCTTTCTTT
TRBV20-1,many,TRBD2,TRBJ2-1,CSAREVAGLYNEQFF,TGCAGTGCTAGAGAGGTAGCGGGACTTTACAATGAGCAGTTCTTC
TRBV24-1,few,-,TRBJ2-4,CATSDGQTKNIQYF,TGTGCCACCAGTGATGGACAGACCAAAAACATTCAGTACTTC
TRBV29-1,many,TRBD1,TRBJ2-7,CSDQGQGGYEQYF,TGCAGCGACCAAGGACAGGGAGGTTACGAGCAGTACTTC
TRBV27,many,-,TRBJ2-2,CASSLSGGLPNTGELFF,TGTGCCAGCAGTTTATCTGGCGGATTACCGAACACCGGGGAGCTGTTTTTT
TRBV12-3/TRBV12-4,many,-,TRBJ1-3,CASTLSGNTIYF,TGTGCCAGCACTTTATCTGGAAACACCATATATTTT
TRBV7-2,-,-,TRBJ1-5,CASSPNRVRNQPQNF,TGTGCCAGCAGCCCGAACAGGGTACGCAATCAGCCCCAGAATTTT
TRBV20-1,many,TRBD2,TRBJ2-5,CSARGGASGLETQYF,TGCAGTGCTAGGGGGGGGGCTAGCGGGTTGGAGACCCAGTACTTC
TRBV20-1,many,-,TRBJ2-3,CSARVPARGVDTQYF,TGCAGTGCTAGAGTCCCAGCGCGGGGTGTGGATACGCAGTATTTT
TRBV20-1,many,TRBD1,TRBJ1-5,CSAGGGQGSNQPQNF,TGCAGTGCTGGAGGTGGACAGGGCAGCAATCAGCCCCAGAATTTT
TRBV6-5,many,-,TRBJ1-6,CASAPSYGSPLHF,TGTGCCAGCGCTCCCTCTTACGGTTCACCCCTCCACTTT
TRBV12-3/TRBV12-4,many,-,TRBJ2-6,CASSSGGAGANVLTF,TGTGCCAGCAGTTCCGGTGGGGCTGGGGCCAACGTCCTGACTTTC
TRBV6-2/TRBV6-3,many,TRBD2,TRBJ2-7,CASSSSGPAGGFYPSYEQYF,TGTGCCAGCAGTTCCAGCGGTCCAGCGGGAGGTTTTTACCCCTCCTACGAGCAGTACTTC
TRBV27,-,-,TRBJ2-7,CASSFQPYLYEQYF,TGTGCCAGCAGTTTCCAACCGTACCTCTACGAGCAGTACTTC
TRBV27,many,-,TRBJ2-3,CASSLLSADTQYF,TGTGCCAGCAGTTTACTTAGCGCAGATACGCAGTATTTT
TRBV12-5,many,-,TRBJ1-5,CASGLGRERDQPQHF,TGTGCTAGTGGTTTGGGTCGGGAAAGGGATCAGCCCCAGCATTTT
TRBV7-2,few,TRBD2,TRBJ2-7,CASSLGSGRDSYEQYF,TGTGCCAGCAGCTTAGGGAGCGGGAGGGACTCCTACGAGCAGTACTTC
TRBV21-1,many,-,TRBJ2-7,CASSTPGGLFSYEQYF,TGTGCCAGCAGCACCCCGGGAGGGCTTTTTTCCTACGAGCAGTACTTC
TRBV24-1,few,TRBD1,TRBJ2-1,CATSDPRRTGYNEQFF,TGTGCCACCAGTGATCCACGGAGGACAGGCTACAATGAGCAGTTCTTC
TRBV7-2,many,-,TRBJ2-7,CASSLNGLAYEQYF,TGTGCCAGCAGCTTAAATGGTCTGGCCTACGAGCAGTACTTC
TRBV18,-,TRBD1,TRBJ2-7,CASSPRGQPIAYEQYF,TGTGCCAGCTCACCCCGGGGACAGCCAATCGCCTACGAGCAGTACTTC
TRBV6-2/TRBV6-3,many,-,TRBJ1-1,CASSYSPGQGTEAFF,TGTGCCAGCAGTTACTCCCCGGGACAAGGTACTGAAGCTTTCTTT
TRBV12-3/TRBV12-4,many,-,TRBJ2-1,CASSPRGRGTINEQFF,TGTGCCAGCAGCCCCAGGGGCCGAGGTACGATCAATGAGCAGTTCTTC
TRBV10-3,many,TRBD2,TRBJ2-3,CAISQGTSGSSDTQYF,TGTGCCATCAGCCAAGGGACTAGCGGGAGTTCAGATACGCAGTATTTT
TRBV5-1,many,TRBD2,TRBJ2-1,CASSLTSAYNEQFF,TGCGCCAGCAGCTTGACTAGCGCCTACAATGAGCAGTTCTTC
TRBV5-1,many,TRBD1,TRBJ1-1,CASRQTGGNTEAFF,TGCGCCAGCAGACAGACAGGGGGCAACACTGAAGCTTTCTTT
TRBV12-3/TRBV12-4,many,TRBD2,TRBJ2-1,CASSFWASGSNEQFF,TGTGCCAGCAGTTTTTGGGCTAGCGGGTCCAATGAGCAGTTCTTC
TRBV7-9,many,-,TRBJ2-6,CASSLIKGPSGANVLTF,TGTGCCAGCAGCTTAATCAAGGGCCCTTCTGGGGCCAACGTCCTGACTTTC
TRBV4-2,many,-,TRBJ2-7,CASSQGRDGIFQYF,TGTGCCAGCAGCCAAGGACGGGACGGAATTTTTCAGTACTTC
TRBV7-8,many,-,TRBJ2-2,CASSLAWRGDGELFF,TGTGCCAGCAGCTTAGCGTGGCGGGGTGACGGGGAGCTGTTTTTT
TRBV7-7,many,TRBD1,TRBJ2-1,CASSPDRDNEQFF,TGTGCTAGCAGCCCCGACAGGGACAATGAGCAGTTCTTC
TRBV7-2,many,-,TRBJ2-3,CASSPYQGWADTQYF,TGTGCCAGCAGCCCTTACCAGGGGTGGGCAGATACGCAGTATTTT
TRBV6-2/TRBV6-3,many,-,TRBJ1-5,CASSGGYQPQHF,TGTGCCAGCAGTGGTGGCTATCAGCCCCAGCATTTT